This paragraph reports one T cell receptor beta chain. What it binds is not known. Produced via immunoSEQ multiplex PCR; TCRdb's table is partial and in-frame only. This sample yields about 75,000 clones, of which roughly 87% are seen a single time; around 19% belongs to the top ten. This sample is part of a study of T cell responses to AZD1222 COVID-19 vaccine. Study-level results: Unmutated variant regions are reportedly the target of nearly half of TCRs that are spike-specific. Just a handful of people given AZD1222 tested seropositive at baseline. The sample set comprised mostly white British donors with more females, and clonal diversity was possibly underestimated. The study sampled repertoires only after the peak T cell response.

The CDR3 covers 15 residues. Per the germline V gene, CDR1 is SGHTA and CDR2 is FQGNSA. V dropped 5 bases and J dropped 2 bases, with 16 bases sitting between them. Source: peripheral blood, taken 28 days after the second AZD1222 dose. The sequence was collected from an adult who received the AZD1222 COVID-19 vaccine. The chain joins TRBV7-2 to TRBJ2-7; D might be TRBD2 (5 bases). The CDR3, as DNA: TGTGCCAGCAGCCCCCTCGGCTTCGGGACCTACGAGCAGTACTTC. Translation gives CASSPLGFGTYEQYF.